This TCR beta chain was captured in a study of early T cells in non-severe SARS-CoV-2 infection (TCRdb year 2021). Concerning the study at large: Bulk RNA from unsorted whole blood was used for TCR sequencing, so alpha and beta chains could not be paired.

The library was built by means of 5' RACE. The sequencer listed for this sample is NextSeq 500. In the TCR library protocol, unique molecular identifiers were attached to individual cDNA molecules to correct for PCR bias and sequencing error. Both TCR alpha and beta chains were sequenced, and tight co-correlation was observed between alpha and beta sequence abundances in each sample. Per the original workflow: Decombinator V4 was used to perform V gene, J gene and CDR3 annotation of TCR sequences. TCRs were defined as expanded if a significant change between any two time points was detected under a Poisson model with p below 0.0001. TCR abundances were normalised to the total number of TCRs sequenced in each sample and reported as counts per million. TRAV1-2 paired with TRAJ12, TRAJ20 or TRAJ33 defined MAIT TCRs, while TRAV10 paired with TRAJ18 defined iNKT TCRs. VDJdb, accessed 1 November 2021, was searched for CMV, EBV and SARS-CoV-2 annotated TCRs, excluding TCRs annotated for multiple antigens. In TCRdb, the public reads were trimmed at Q25 with fastp and aligned with MiXCR, with productive beta chains retained. Merged by CDR3 protein, the rows form single entries marked with the most common genes and DNA. TCRdb's processing, not the authors' own work, is the source of the V and J calls. Here the sample has 60,000 to 75,000 distinct CDR3 sequences; around 12% occur a single time. About 4.5% of the sample is in the top ten clones.

V lost 4 bases and J lost 4 bases, and the count of bases not matched to a germline gene is 8. For CDR1 and CDR2, the germline V gene (reference sequence) lists SGHNT and YYREEE. Counted from cysteine to phenylalanine, this CDR3 has 15 amino acids. Of the read, only the CDR3 DNA is kept; its 45 bases are in frame from base 1. This clonotype appeared a few times. The antigen this receptor binds is unknown. Within one base of it there is no much larger clone, and no base qualities were kept. The study was a case-control design nested within a healthcare worker cohort in London, UK, with weekly nasopharyngeal swab PCR tests and blood sampling. Healthcare workers were recruited during the week of the UK lockdown, between 23 and 31 March 2020, and followed weekly for up to roughly 15 weeks. Study-wide conclusions, independent of this receptor: VDJdb matching was skewed toward anti-spike CD8 responses and likely underestimated virus-specific expansions by missing private and CD4 specificities.

This receptor was taken from an adult who was a healthcare worker with PCR-confirmed SARS-CoV-2 infection or an uninfected control (not recorded which). The specimen sequenced was whole blood. The V gene is TRBV5-4 and the J gene is TRBJ1-2; 9 central bases correspond to TRBD1. In nucleotides, the sequence is TGTGCCAGCAGCAGAGGACAGGGGCTGAGCTATGGCTACACCTTC. The translation is CASSRGQGLSYGYTF.